These 23 T cell receptor beta chains share one sample of origin, sequenced in a study of blood T cell repertoires in COVID-19. Repertoires were generated with immunoSEQ multiplex PCR, while TCRdb's copy carries only in-frame clones and drops some. The sample has over 200,000 clones, about 90% seen once. The sample was PBMCs or T cells enriched from blood (not recorded which). These receptors were obtained from a woman in her 30s with acute COVID-19.

V and J are TRBV9 and TRBJ2-4; 7 nucleotides match TRBD1. The CDR3 consists of 15 residues. The germline V gene encodes CDR1 SGDLS and CDR2 YYNGEE. With V trimmed by 3 bases and J by 5 bases, 8 bases remained unmatched. For the CDR3, the DNA is TGTGCCAGCAGCGGAACCAGGGGGATTGAAAACATTCAGTACTTC. Translating it yields CASSGTRGIENIQYF.

This clone was detected only once. The gene calls are TRBV7-6 and TRBJ1-1; no reliable D call. V lost 4 bases and J 11 bases, leaving 11 bases between the germline ends. CDR1 SGHVS and CDR2 FNYEAQ come from the germline V gene. The CDR3 sequence is 11 residues long. The CDR3 protein is CASSSGRAAFF. CDR3 nucleotides: TGTGCCAGCAGCTCCGGCCGAGCGGCTTTCTTT.

The chain carries TRBV9 and TRBJ2-5; D is perhaps TRBD2 (5 bases). V lost 2 bases and J 3 bases, leaving 11 bases between the germline ends. This CDR3 has 14 residues. Germline values: CDR1 SGDLS, CDR2 YYNGEE. In nucleotides, the CDR3 is TGTGCCAGCAGCGTCCCTACTAGTGAAGAGACCCAGTACTTC. Residues: CASSVPTSEETQYF.

The chain's CDR3 is CASSQGHGGSGAIRGGELFF. CDR3 bases: TGCGCCAGCAGCCAAGGCCACGGGGGGAGCGGGGCAATTCGCGGCGGGGAGCTGTTTTTT. The chain links TRBV4-3 to TRBJ2-2, with 7 bases aligning to TRBD2. Germline V gene data show CDR1 as LGHNA and CDR2 as YSLEER. The CDR3 extends over 20 amino acids. The V and J ends lost 1 base and 7 bases, in that order; junction bases with no gene match: 21.

This chain connects TRBV5-8 to TRBJ2-3; 14 bases match TRBD2. V lost 3 bases to trimming and J lost 5 bases; unmatched junction nucleotides: 8. In germline, CDR1 is SGHTS, CDR2 YDEGEE. The CDR3 runs 17 residues. In DNA form, the CDR3 reads TGTGCCAGCAGCTACCGGACTAGCGGGGGGCGGGGAGATACGCAGTATTTT. This translates into CASSYRTSGGRGDTQYF. The complete variable domain, with remaining parts taken from reference TRBV5-8 and TRBJ2-3, reads EAGVTQSPTHLIKTRGQQATLRCSPISGHTSVYWYQQALGLGLQFLLWYDEGEERNRGNFPPRFSGRQFPNYSSELNVNALELEDSALYLCASSYRTSGGRGDTQYFGPGTRLTVL.

The rearrangement joins TRBV5-1 to TRBJ1-4, with D possibly matching TRBD1 (6 bases). Deletions cut 4 bases from V and 0 bases from J, with 10 bases between. Germline loops: CDR1 SGHRS, CDR2 YFSETQ. The CDR3 is made up of 15 amino acids. The CDR3 DNA is TGCGCCAGCAGCCCCGGACAGCCAACTAATGAAAAACTGTTTTTT. Amino acids: CASSPGQPTNEKLFF.

The chain joins TRBV30 to TRBJ2-2; maybe TRBD1 (6 bases). CDR1 is GTSNPN, CDR2 SVGIG, per germline (reference sequence). V dropped 3 bases and J dropped 5 bases, with 7 bases sitting between them. There are 12 residues in the CDR3. The CDR3 region is CAWRGGTGELFF. Written as DNA, the CDR3 is TGTGCCTGGAGAGGGGGTACCGGGGAGCTGTTTTTT.

V gene TRBV9 combines with J gene TRBJ2-3; 7 nucleotides match TRBD2. This CDR3 is built from 17 residues. Germline CDR1 is SGDLS and CDR2 is YYNGEE. The trim removed 0 bases at V and 1 base at J, leaving 8 bases unmatched. The CDR3 DNA sequence: TGTGCCAGCAGCGTAGAAGGACTAGTGAGGGGCACAGATACGCAGTATTTT. Its protein is CASSVEGLVRGTDTQYF.

The chain couples TRBV9 to TRBJ1-3; D ambiguous. The CDR3 spans 15 residues. The V gene's germline CDR1 is SGDLS and CDR2 YYNGEE. Trimming left V 4 bases short and J 1 base short, with 12 bases between. The CDR3 sequence: CASSPETRSGNTIYF. The CDR3 bases are TGTGCCAGCAGCCCCGAGACACGTTCTGGAAACACCATATATTTT.

The chain recombines TRBV5-1 with TRBJ2-1; 9 nucleotides align to TRBD1. CDR3 size: 14 residues. Germline CDR1 SGHRS, CDR2 YFSETQ. Trimming cost V 4 bases and J 7 bases; bases outside gene matches: 6. The CDR3 DNA follows: TGCGCCAGCAGCGTGGGACAGGGACGGAATGAGCAGTTCTTC. It is translated as CASSVGQGRNEQFF.

The rearrangement uses TRBV2 and TRBJ2-1, with TRBD2 identical over 11 bases. Trimming removed 7 bases from V and 5 bases from J; junction bases left unmatched: 7. The CDR3 length is 15 residues. From germline, CDR1 is SNHLY and CDR2 FYNNEI. CDR3 in amino acids: CASTLGLAGNNEQFF. CDR3 DNA: TGTGCCAGCACCCTCGGACTAGCGGGTAACAATGAGCAGTTCTTC. Full variable domain (missing parts from reference TRBV2 and TRBJ2-1): EPEVTQTPSHQVTQMGQEVILRCVPISNHLYFYWYRQILGQKVEFLVSFYNNEISEKSEIFDDQFSVERPDGSNFTLKIRSTKLEDSAMYFCASTLGLAGNNEQFFGPGTRLTVL.

The chain has TRBV10-3 and TRBJ1-4, with 8 bases fitting TRBD1. CDR3 length equals 14 residues. Per germline, CDR1 ENHRY and CDR2 SYGVKD. Unmatched junction bases numbered 8, after V lost 6 bases and J lost 8 bases. CDR3 loop: CAISETGVWEKLFF. In DNA form, the CDR3 reads TGTGCCATCAGCGAGACAGGGGTATGGGAAAAACTGTTTTTT.

The chain is built from TRBV6-1 and TRBJ2-1; 12 bases map to TRBD2. Trimming cost V 2 bases and J 7 bases; bases outside gene matches: 9. This CDR3 is built from 17 residues. Germline V CDR1 and CDR2: MNHNS, SASEGT. CDR3 sequence (DNA): TGTGCCAGCAGTGAATCTAGCGGGGGGGCCGGGTTGAATGAGCAGTTCTTC. Translated: CASSESSGGAGLNEQFF.

J is TRBJ2-7 and V is TRBV5-4; 7 bases fit TRBD2. The J segment lost 5 bases and the V segment lost 1 base, leaving 6 bases of the junction unmatched. Germline CDR1 is SGHNT and CDR2 is YYREEE (reference sequence). The CDR3 covers 14 residues. The CDR3 region has the DNA TGTGCCAGCAGCTTGTCGGGGGGAAAGGACGAGCAGTACTTC. This codes for CASSLSGGKDEQYF.

V is TRBV4-1 and J is TRBJ1-3, with D tentatively TRBD1 (5 bases). CDR1 and CDR2 (germline): MGHRA, YSYEKL. CDR3 size: 15 residues. V lost 5 bases, J lost 2 bases, and 13 bases lay in between. The CDR3 reads CASSAQGWAGNTIYF. CDR3 bases: TGCGCCAGCAGCGCGCAGGGTTGGGCTGGAAACACCATATATTTT.

The chain carries TRBV9 and TRBJ2-3, with 11 bases fitting TRBD2. After removal of 3 bases from V and 2 bases from J, the junction contained 8 bases not matched to a gene. Per the germline V gene, CDR1 is SGDLS and CDR2 is YYNGEE. There are 17 residues in the CDR3. The CDR3 DNA reads TGTGCCAGCAGCGGAGAACCTAGCGGGGGGACCACAGATACGCAGTATTTT. It codes for CASSGEPSGGTTDTQYF.

The rearrangement joins TRBV7-3 to TRBJ1-4; D is possibly TRBD1 (6 bases). CDR3 size: 15 residues. The germline V gene encodes CDR1 SGHTA and CDR2 FQGTGA. V was pared by 5 bases and J by 7 bases, with 17 bases between. This CDR3 is CASSPTGGGSEKLFF. Here the CDR3 DNA reads TGTGCCAGCAGCCCCACGGGAGGGGGTAGTGAAAAACTGTTTTTT.

The chain recombines TRBV30 with TRBJ1-5; D might be TRBD1 (5 bases). Trimming removed 5 bases from V and 8 bases from J, with 16 bases in between. Germline assignment: CDR1 GTSNPN and CDR2 SVGIG (reference sequence). CDR3 length: 13 residues. CDR3 amino acids: CAWSNRQTEPQHF. DNA of the CDR3: TGTGCCTGGTCCAACAGGCAAACGGAGCCCCAGCATTTT.

Notes on this clone: This sample also contains other DNA sequences that code for the same CDR3. The rearrangement joins TRBV9 to TRBJ1-2; D unclear. The V and J ends lost 1 base and 2 bases respectively, with 6 bases between them. The germline gives CDR1 SGDLS, CDR2 YYNGEE. This CDR3 is 13 amino acids long. The CDR3 here is CASSVRGNYGYTF. The CDR3 nucleotides are TGTGCCAGCAGCGTAAGAGGGAACTATGGCTACACCTTC.

The chain has TRBV7-9 and TRBJ2-1; D gene ambiguous. The CDR3 contains 11 residues. Trimming cost V 0 bases and J 10 bases, with 4 bases left between them. Germline values: CDR1 SEHNR, CDR2 FQNEAQ (reference sequence). CDR3 in amino acids: CASSLAAEQFF. The CDR3 nucleotides are TGTGCCAGCAGCTTAGCAGCGGAGCAGTTCTTC.

The V gene is TRBV28, the J gene TRBJ2-4, with D perhaps matching TRBD1 (5 bases). Germline CDR1 and CDR2: MDHEN and SYDVKM. Trimming took off 5 bases at V and 6 bases at J, with 8 bases between the two ends. This CDR3 comprises 12 residues. The chain's CDR3 is CASSTDRNIQYF. CDR3 sequence (DNA): TGTGCCAGCAGTACCGACAGAAACATTCAGTACTTC.

The chain employs TRBV27 and TRBJ1-4; 8 bases map to TRBD1. V lost 5 bases and J lost 14; bases outside the gene matches: 10. The CDR3 loop spans 13 amino acids. The germline V gene has CDR1 MNHEY and CDR2 SMNVEV (reference sequence). The CDR3 nucleotides are TGTGCCAGCAGTCCTGGACAGGGAAGGTCGCTGTTTTTT. Translated, it gives CASSPGQGRSLFF.

As DNA, the CDR3 is TGTGCCAGTAGTTCGACAGAGCTTACCATATATTTT. Translating gives CASSSTELTIYF. The gene calls are TRBV19 and TRBJ1-3; maybe TRBD1 (5 bases). The CDR3 has 12 residues. Germline CDR1 is LNHDA and CDR2 is SQIVND (reference sequence). Trimming shortened V by 5 bases and J by 10 bases, and 12 bases separated the two germline ends.